Given below is one TCR beta chain in context. What it recognizes is unknown. This sample was included in a study of cytomegalovirus exposure and HLA in healthy donors. V dropped 5 bases and J dropped 7; count of bases not matched to a gene: 9. The CDR3 has 14 residues. The germline CDR1 and CDR2 sequences are SGHTA and FQGNSA. Sequenced by immunoSEQ multiplex PCR; TCRdb stores in-frame clones only, minus some. The sample shows approximately 120,000 clones, approximately 92% of them seen only once. Study findings and constraints: The tendency of first-cohort TCR clusters to co-occur in the 120 or so validation repertoires was identified by a subsequent analysis. A few CMV-associated chains were confirmed in vitro to be specific for CMV antigens.

This TCR was recovered from a woman under 30 in good health and CMV-seronegative. This sequence joins TRBV7-2 and TRBJ2-7; 9 bases map to TRBD1. Input material: PBMCs. CDR3 sequence (DNA): TGTGCCAGCAGCCTAGAACAGGGGGCGCTGGAGCAGTACGTC. This translates into CASSLEQGALEQYV.